This is a list of T cell receptor beta chains from one sample in a study of T-cell reconstitution after alpha-beta-depleted transplantation in children. TCRdb independently ran MiXCR on the PCR reads; one entry per CDR3 protein. This table holds around 530,000 distinct CDR3 sequences, approximately 29% found once. The material was PBMCs from the stem cell graft donor, obtained from the stem cell graft. The receptor set was obtained from a human donor who donated a stem cell graft to a child with aplastic anemia. CDR3s include the opening cysteine and the closing phenylalanine or tryptophan. The D gene is left open where the match is weak. Not all rows give a size; the values are once, few, many and, for expanded clones, a class.

cdr3_nt,cdr3_aa,clone_size,j_call,d_call,v_call
TGTGCCAGCAGCCTGTTGGACCTTTCTGGAAACACCATATATTTT,CASSLLDLSGNTIYF,.,TRBJ1-3,.,TRBV3-1
TGCAGCGCTGGTGGCAGGAGTAACACCGGGGAGCTGTTTTTT,CSAGGRSNTGELFF,few,TRBJ2-2,.,TRBV29-1
TGCGCCAGCAGCTTGGCCTCGGTAGTTAATAATGAGCAGTTCTTC,CASSLASVVNNEQFF,.,TRBJ2-1,.,TRBV5-1
TGTGCCACCAGTGATTCCCTAAGGCACACCGGGGAGCTGTTTTTT,CATSDSLRHTGELFF,.,TRBJ2-2,.,TRBV24-1
TGTGCCAGCAGCCCCCGGACAGGGGGAGGGAACGAAGCTTTCTTT,CASSPRTGGGNEAFF,few,TRBJ1-1,TRBD1,TRBV7-2
TGTGCCAGCAGAACCACAAGTACTAATGAAAAACTGTTTTTT,CASRTTSTNEKLFF,.,TRBJ1-4,.,TRBV6-1
TGTGCCAGCAGGCCGACAGCGGGAGCGGGCACAGATACGCAGTATTTT,CASRPTAGAGTDTQYF,few,TRBJ2-3,TRBD2,TRBV12-3/TRBV12-4
TGTGCCAGCAGCTTAGTCGCTAGGGAGCAGTACTTC,CASSLVAREQYF,.,TRBJ2-7,.,TRBV7-2
TGCGCCAGCAGCTTGGGGCGGACTAGCGGCACAGATACGCAGTATTTT,CASSLGRTSGTDTQYF,few,TRBJ2-3,TRBD2,TRBV5-1
TGTGCCAGCAGCTGGGATGGGGACATCTACACCGGGGAGCTGTTTTTT,CASSWDGDIYTGELFF,.,TRBJ2-2,.,TRBV9
TGTGCCAGCAGTCCTACCTACGGGGGGCTTGAGCAGTACTTC,CASSPTYGGLEQYF,once,TRBJ2-7,.,TRBV14
TGCAGTGCTAGAGAGACAGGGCTCTCCTACAATGAGCAGTTCTTC,CSARETGLSYNEQFF,.,TRBJ2-1,TRBD1,TRBV20-1
TGTGCCAGCAGCCAGGGGACTAGCGTGGAGACCCAGTACTTC,CASSQGTSVETQYF,.,TRBJ2-5,TRBD2,TRBV3-1
TGCGCCAGCAGCCAAGGTAGTAATTCCTACAATGAGCAGTTCTTC,CASSQGSNSYNEQFF,few,TRBJ2-1,.,TRBV4-3
TGTGCCAGCAGGGGACCCTCCGCATCCACAGATACGCAGTATTTT,CASRGPSASTDTQYF,few,TRBJ2-3,.,TRBV7-3
TGTGCCAGCAGCTCCAAACCCTATGCGGGAGGATTAGCAGATACGCAGTATTTT,CASSSKPYAGGLADTQYF,.,TRBJ2-3,TRBD2,TRBV13
TGTGCCAGCTCACCGGGTCCCGCTGATGAAAAACTGTTTTTT,CASSPGPADEKLFF,many,TRBJ1-4,.,TRBV18
TGTGCCAGCAGTTTAGGGGGCCCTTCGAGTGGTGAGCAGTTCTTC,CASSLGGPSSGEQFF,.,TRBJ2-1,.,TRBV28
TGTGCCAGCAGCTTCCGGAACCCACCTGGGGTGGACACTGAAGCTTTCTTT,CASSFRNPPGVDTEAFF,many,TRBJ1-1,.,TRBV7-9
TGTGCCAGCTCACTTGGACAGCGCACAGATACGCAGTATTTT,CASSLGQRTDTQYF,many,TRBJ2-3,.,TRBV5-1
TGTGCCAGCAGCCTCCCCTCCGCTGGCAATGAGCAGTTCTTC,CASSLPSAGNEQFF,.,TRBJ2-1,.,TRBV7-9
TGTGCCAGCAGCGTCGGGACTAGCGGGGGAGGTAGCACAGATACGCAGTATTTT,CASSVGTSGGGSTDTQYF,few,TRBJ2-3,TRBD2,TRBV9
TGTGCCAGCAGCTTGGTTGCAGGGATGAACACTGAAGCTTTCTTT,CASSLVAGMNTEAFF,.,TRBJ1-1,.,TRBV7-9
TGTGCCACCAGCAGAATCGGCACAGATACGCAGTATTTT,CATSRIGTDTQYF,.,TRBJ2-3,.,TRBV15
TGTGCCTGGAGCCGCGGTCGTGATCAGCCCCAGCATTTT,CAWSRGRDQPQHF,few,TRBJ1-5,.,TRBV30
TGCAGCGTCTGGACAGCTACTAACACTGAAGCTTTCTTT,CSVWTATNTEAFF,.,TRBJ1-1,.,TRBV29-1
TGTGCCAGTAGCTCACAACCCGGGAATCAGCCCCAGCATTTT,CASSSQPGNQPQHF,.,TRBJ1-5,.,TRBV19
TGTGCCAGCAGTTCTATCCGGACTAGCGGGAGCTACGAGCAGTACTTC,CASSSIRTSGSYEQYF,.,TRBJ2-7,TRBD2,TRBV28
TGTGCCAGTACCAAAGGGGGGGGGTCTGGAAACACCATATATTTT,CASTKGGGSGNTIYF,.,TRBJ1-3,.,TRBV9
TGTGCCAGCAGCGCTCGGTCCAAGTATGAGCAGTTCTTC,CASSARSKYEQFF,.,TRBJ2-1,.,TRBV9
TGTGCCAGCACCCCTCGGGGGACTAGCGGGAGGTACCAAGAGACCCAGTACTTC,CASTPRGTSGRYQETQYF,.,TRBJ2-5,TRBD2,TRBV6-5
TGTGCCAGCGGGGAGGCCGGGGAGCTGTTTTTT,CASGEAGELFF,once,TRBJ2-2,.,TRBV25-1
TGCGCCAGCGGCGACGGGGCCCTCACAGATACGCAGTATTTT,CASGDGALTDTQYF,.,TRBJ2-3,.,TRBV5-1
TGCAGCGGCATGGGGACGGATCCCCCCTACGAGCAGTACTTC,CSGMGTDPPYEQYF,few,TRBJ2-7,.,TRBV29-1
TGCAGTGCTAGAGAGGCTAGCGGGACAAACGAGCAGTACTTC,CSAREASGTNEQYF,.,TRBJ2-7,TRBD2,TRBV20-1
TGTGCCAGCAGCTCTCAGGGACCCTCACCCCTCCACTTT,CASSSQGPSPLHF,.,TRBJ1-6,.,TRBV7-9
TGCAGTGCTAGTCCGAGACTAGCGGGAGAGGAAAACATTCAGTACTTC,CSASPRLAGEENIQYF,few,TRBJ2-4,TRBD2,TRBV20-1
TGTGCCAGCAGCTTTCTCGCTAGCGGGAGAACAGATACGCAGTATTTT,CASSFLASGRTDTQYF,.,TRBJ2-3,TRBD2,TRBV7-8
TGTGCCAGCAGCAACCAGGACAGGGGGCCTGGGGCCAACGTCCTGACTTTC,CASSNQDRGPGANVLTF,few,TRBJ2-6,TRBD1,TRBV5-4
TGTGCCAGCAGCTCCGGAAGGAATAACTATGGCTACACCTTC,CASSSGRNNYGYTF,.,TRBJ1-2,.,TRBV11-2
TGTGCCAGCGGATACGGGGGACAGTCAAAACCCTATAATTCACCCCTCCACTTT,CASGYGGQSKPYNSPLHF,once,TRBJ1-6,TRBD1,TRBV12-3/TRBV12-4